The next 20 T cell receptor beta chains were all read from a single sample in a study of blood T cell repertoires in COVID-19 (TCRdb year 2020). The method behind the library was the immunoSEQ multiplex PCR assay. The table was pulled from immuneACCESS by TCRdb, which kept in-frame rearrangements only. Such tables lose some clones; where checked, under half of the loss comes from unresolved V genes, and the rest has no known cause. The sample table shows a few hundred thousand clones, and around nine tenths are seen once. The ten largest clonotypes hold approximately 5% of the sample. The sequenced material came from PBMCs or T cells enriched from blood (not recorded which). The source of these receptors is a woman aged 25 to 45 who had recovered from COVID-19.

The J gene is TRBJ2-2, the V gene TRBV19; TRBD1 matches at 9 bases. V was clipped by 5 bases and J by 6 bases; unmatched bases: 4. Per the germline V gene, CDR1 is LNHDA and CDR2 is SQIVND (reference sequence). The CDR3 has 14 residues. This CDR3 is CASSPRQGAGELFF. For the CDR3, the DNA is TGTGCCAGTAGTCCCCGACAGGGGGCCGGGGAGCTGTTTTTT. The whole variable domain, filled in from reference TRBV19 and TRBJ2-2, reads DGGITQSPKYLFRKEGQNVTLSCEQNLNHDAMYWYRQDPGQGLRLIYYSQIVNDFQKGDIAEGYSVSREKKESFPLTVTSAQKNPTAFYLCASSPRQGAGELFFGEGSRLTVL.

The rearrangement joins TRBV7-2 to TRBJ1-2, with no clear D. V lost 2 bases and J 4 bases, leaving 8 bases between the germline ends. The CDR3 consists of 13 residues. From germline, CDR1 is SGHTA and CDR2 FQGNSA. The DNA for the CDR3 is TGTGCCAGCAGCTTATCTTTATCCTATGGCTACACCTTC. Protein sequence: CASSLSLSYGYTF.

This sequence joins TRBV6-2 or TRBV6-3 and TRBJ2-7, with D perhaps matching TRBD1 (5 bases). Germline V gene data show CDR1 as MNHEY and CDR2 as SVGEGT. The CDR3 extends over 18 amino acids. Trimming pared 6 bases from V and 2 bases from J, leaving 26 bases between. The DNA for the CDR3 is TGTGCCAGCAGCCTAAAGGGGTTTGTAGACAGCGAACCCTACGAGCAGTACTTC. Protein: CASSLKGFVDSEPYEQYF.

This clone was detected only a few times. This rearrangement joins TRBV5-1 to TRBJ1-1, with 8 bases fitting TRBD1. Germline V gives CDR1 SGHRS, CDR2 YFSETQ. With 3 bases clipped from V and 4 bases from J, the junction kept 8 bases outside the gene matches. The CDR3 runs 15 residues. CDR3 region: CASSSGQGQRTEAFF. DNA of the CDR3: TGCGCCAGCAGCTCCGGACAGGGACAACGCACTGAAGCTTTCTTT.

This chain joins TRBV29-1 and TRBJ1-3, with 8 bases identical to TRBD1. The germline V gene has CDR1 SQVTM and CDR2 ANQGSEA. This CDR3 is 15 amino acids long. With 3 bases clipped from V and 4 bases from J, the junction kept 8 bases outside the gene matches. The CDR3 sequence is CSVDGGQGAGNTIYF. The CDR3 DNA reads as TGCAGCGTTGACGGAGGACAGGGAGCCGGAAACACCATATATTTT.

Only a few counts were recorded for this clone. The V and J genes are TRBV12-5 and TRBJ1-2; TRBD1 agrees at 8 bases. The CDR3 consists of 16 residues. The J segment lost 3 bases and the V segment lost 0 bases, leaving 6 bases of the junction unmatched. Germline assignment: CDR1 LGHNT and CDR2 FRNRAP. The CDR3 DNA is TGTGCTAGTGGTTTGGTACCCCCAGGGGGCGACTATGGCTACACCTTC. It specifies CASGLVPPGGDYGYTF.

The CDR3 nucleotides are TGTGCCAGCAGCCCCACACGGGGGGGAAGCGGCTACACCTTC. It encodes CASSPTRGGSGYTF. The V gene is TRBV7-2, the J gene TRBJ1-2; a weak D match, TRBD1 (5 bases). The length of the CDR3 is 14 residues. V was cut by 5 bases and J by 8 bases, with 18 bases left in between. Germline CDR1 is SGHTA and CDR2 is FQGNSA.

The chain couples TRBV19 to TRBJ1-5, with 7 bases lining up with TRBD1. The length of the CDR3 is 15 residues. Germline-derived CDR1 and CDR2 are LNHDA and SQIVND (reference sequence). J lost 2 bases, V lost 8 bases, and 9 bases had no gene match. CDR3 DNA: TGTGCCAGTCGCGGAAAGGGGGCTGGCAATCAGCCCCAGCATTTT. Residues: CASRGKGAGNQPQHF. Full variable domain (missing parts from reference TRBV19 and TRBJ1-5): DGGITQSPKYLFRKEGQNVTLSCEQNLNHDAMYWYRQDPGQGLRLIYYSQIVNDFQKGDIAEGYSVSREKKESFPLTVTSAQKNPTAFYLCASRGKGAGNQPQHFGDGTRLSIL.

The V gene is TRBV24-1, the J gene TRBJ1-4, with D perhaps TRBD1 (5 bases). With 9 bases removed from V and 7 bases from J, the gap between germline ends came to 11 bases. CDR1 and CDR2 (germline): KGHDR, SFDVKD. The CDR3 totals 12 residues. CDR3 DNA: TGTGCCACCGGGGGGGTCAGTGAAAAACTGTTTTTT. This codes for CATGGVSEKLFF.

The chain employs TRBV6-5 and TRBJ1-2; D unresolved. The CDR3 consists of 15 residues. The germline CDR1 and CDR2 sequences are MNHEY and SVGAGI. Deletions cut 5 bases from V and 4 bases from J, with 17 bases between. In DNA form, the CDR3 reads TGTGCCAGCAGTAGCCCGGGTCCTAGTTCCTATGGCTACACCTTC. This sequence encodes CASSSPGPSSYGYTF.

The rearrangement links TRBV4-1 to TRBJ1-2; TRBD1 agrees at 7 bases. The CDR3 is made up of 13 amino acids. Germline V CDR1 and CDR2: MGHRA, YSYEKL. V lost 4 bases, J lost 6 bases, and 5 bases stayed unmatched. The CDR3 DNA reads as TGCGCCAGCAGCCCGACAGGGCTTCATGGCTACACCTTC. Translated, it gives CASSPTGLHGYTF.

The J gene is TRBJ1-1, the V gene TRBV19; 8 bases are a match to TRBD1. V was clipped by 7 bases and J by 2 bases; unmatched bases: 6. From germline, CDR1 is LNHDA and CDR2 SQIVND (reference sequence). The CDR3 extends over 14 amino acids. The CDR3 DNA reads as TGTGCCAGTATGGTAGACAGGGGTAACACTGAAGCTTTCTTT. Translating it yields CASMVDRGNTEAFF.

V and J are TRBV5-6 and TRBJ1-2; 7 bases agree with TRBD1. Germline lookup yields CDR1 SGHDT and CDR2 YYEEEE. CDR3 length: 13 amino acids. The ends lost 3 bases at V and 8 bases at J; junction bases unmatched: 7. The CDR3, as DNA: TGTGCCAGCAGCTCTAACAGGGGTTGGGGCTACACCTTC. It codes for CASSSNRGWGYTF.

J is TRBJ1-5 and V is TRBV12-3 or TRBV12-4; 7 nucleotides match TRBD1. The V and J ends lost 6 bases and 7 bases, in that order; junction bases with no gene match: 6. This CDR3 region has 13 residues. CDR3 DNA sequence: TGTGCCAGCAGCACAGGGGTGATGCAGCCCCAGCATTTT. Its protein product is CASSTGVMQPQHF.

The rearrangement links TRBV19 to TRBJ2-6; no clear D gene. V was cut by 3 bases and J by 4 bases, with 10 bases left in between. This CDR3 comprises 15 residues. Germline V CDR1 and CDR2: LNHDA, SQIVND (reference sequence). CDR3 in DNA: TGTGCCAGTAGTATCTCCGTGGCAGGGGCCAACGTCCTGACTTTC. Its translation: CASSISVAGANVLTF.

This chain joins TRBV18 and TRBJ1-1; possibly TRBD1 for D (5 bases). Germline CDR1 reads KGHSH; CDR2 reads LQKENI. This CDR3 has 12 residues. The V end was cut by 4 bases, the J end by 8 bases, with 11 bases between. The CDR3 region has the DNA TGTGCCAGCTCACAGCAGGGTGCAGAAGCTTTCTTT. Its protein product is CASSQQGAEAFF.

The chain uses TRBV3-1 (or the pseudogene TRBV3-2) and TRBJ2-3, with D possibly matching TRBD2 (5 bases). V was pared by 5 bases and J by 11 bases, with 17 bases between. CDR1 is LGHDT, CDR2 YNNKEL, per germline (reference sequence). The CDR3 has 13 residues. CDR3 amino acids: CASSETVGGGQYF. CDR3 DNA: TGTGCCAGCAGCGAAACTGTAGGAGGAGGGCAGTATTTT.

The DNA of the CDR3 is TGTGCCAGCAGCTTTAGACAGACAGGGGCCTCCTATAATGAAAAACTGTTTTTT. Amino acids: CASSFRQTGASYNEKLFF. The rearrangement uses TRBV5-6 and TRBJ1-4; 8 nucleotides line up with TRBD1. V shed 2 bases, J shed 4 bases, and the junction held 13 bases outside the gene matches. CDR1 is SGHDT, CDR2 YYEEEE, per germline. There are 18 residues in the CDR3.

This chain connects TRBV7-8 to TRBJ1-2; 8 bases align to TRBD1. With 5 bases clipped from V and 5 bases from J, the junction kept 13 bases outside the gene matches. This CDR3 contains 16 residues. The germline V gene encodes CDR1 SGHVS and CDR2 FQNEAQ. The CDR3 DNA reads TGTGCCAGCAGCCCAGAGGCGCAGGGGGCGTATTATGGCTACACCTTC. It yields the protein CASSPEAQGAYYGYTF.

The CDR3 sequence is CASSKGGAKPSGELFF. The CDR3 DNA is TGCGCCAGCAGCAAGGGAGGTGCAAAACCCAGCGGGGAGCTGTTTTTT. The chain employs TRBV5-1 and TRBJ2-2; possible D gene TRBD2, 6 bases. V lost 4 bases to trimming and J lost 7 bases, with 20 bases between them. The germline CDR1 and CDR2 sequences are SGHRS and YFSETQ. The CDR3 runs 16 residues.